The rows below give T cell receptor beta chains drawn from one sample of a study of blood T cells in healthy people across ages. Using its own MiXCR run on the 5' RACE reads, TCRdb lists one record per CDR3 protein. Found here are over 1,500,000 distinct CDR3 sequences, around 50% of them singletons; the top ten hold more than 2%. Material: blood. The receptors derive from a woman in her thirties or forties in good health. CDR3s include the opening cysteine and the closing phenylalanine or tryptophan. D genes are given only for firm matches. Size is omitted from some rows. Given values are once, few, many or a class for expanded clones.

J,V,D,size,CDR3,DNA
TRBJ2-3,TRBV20-1,TRBD2,NA,CSATIASGVDTQYF,TGCAGTGCTACTATTGCTAGCGGGGTTGATACGCAGTATTTT
TRBJ2-4,TRBV12-3/TRBV12-4,NA,NA,CASSLSRLAKNIRYF,TGTGCCAGCAGTCTTAGCCGGCTAGCCAAAAACATTCGGTACTTC
TRBJ2-3,TRBV4-3,TRBD1,NA,CASSQKTGRTDTQYF,TGCGCCAGCAGCCAAAAGACAGGGCGCACAGATACGCAGTATTTT
TRBJ1-6,TRBV5-1,NA,few,CASSPKMAPNNSPLHF,TGCGCCAGCAGCCCGAAGATGGCACCTAATAATTCACCCCTCCACTTT
TRBJ2-3,TRBV3-1,NA,NA,CASSQEVLDTQYF,TGTGCCAGCAGCCAAGAGGTCCTAGATACGCAGTATTTT
TRBJ2-7,TRBV7-2,TRBD1,NA,CASSFSGTATYEQYF,TGTGCCAGCAGCTTCTCCGGGACAGCGACCTACGAGCAGTACTTC
TRBJ2-5,TRBV7-2,TRBD2,NA,CASSSRGRAGGQRSEQYF,TGTGCCAGCAGCTCTAGAGGACGAGCGGGGGGGCAGCGTAGTGAGCAGTACTTC
TRBJ2-5,TRBV4-1,NA,few,CASSQGQGNLETQYF,TGCGCCAGCAGCCAAGGGCAGGGGAATTTGGAGACCCAGTACTTC
TRBJ2-1,TRBV5-6,TRBD1,NA,CASSPERGQAGEQFF,TGTGCCAGCAGCCCTGAAAGGGGACAGGCCGGGGAGCAGTTCTTC
TRBJ2-1,TRBV20-1,NA,NA,CSRRGQLPNEQFF,TGCAGTAGAAGAGGGCAGCTTCCGAATGAGCAGTTCTTC
TRBJ2-7,TRBV7-9,NA,many,CASSLPPSYEQYF,TGTGCCAGCAGCCTCCCACCGTCTTACGAGCAGTACTTC
TRBJ2-7,TRBV6-5,NA,few,CASSYQEFPYEQYF,TGTGCCAGCAGTTACCAGGAATTCCCCTACGAGCAGTACTTC
TRBJ1-2,TRBV29-1,TRBD1,few,CSVDRQGGGYTF,TGCAGCGTTGATCGACAGGGTGGCGGCTACACCTTC
TRBJ2-5,TRBV9,TRBD1,once,CASSVAIGTGGRIETQYF,TGTGCCAGCAGCGTAGCGATTGGGACAGGGGGAAGGATAGAGACCCAGTACTTC